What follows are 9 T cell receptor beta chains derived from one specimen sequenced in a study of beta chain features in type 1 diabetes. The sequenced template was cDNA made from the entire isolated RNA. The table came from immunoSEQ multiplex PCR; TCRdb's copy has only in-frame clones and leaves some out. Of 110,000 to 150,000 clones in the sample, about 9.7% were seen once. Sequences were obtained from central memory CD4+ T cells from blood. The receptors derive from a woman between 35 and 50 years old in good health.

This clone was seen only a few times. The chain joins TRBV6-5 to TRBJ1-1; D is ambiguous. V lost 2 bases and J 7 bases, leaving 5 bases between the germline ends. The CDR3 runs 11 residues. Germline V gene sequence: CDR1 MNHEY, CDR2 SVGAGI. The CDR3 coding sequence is TGTGCCAGCAGTTACGGCATTGAAGCTTTCTTT. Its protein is CASSYGIEAFF.

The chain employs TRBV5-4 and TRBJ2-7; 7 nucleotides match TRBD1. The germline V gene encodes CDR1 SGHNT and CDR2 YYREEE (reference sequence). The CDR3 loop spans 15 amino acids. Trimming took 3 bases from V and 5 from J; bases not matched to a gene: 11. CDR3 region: CASSSGGQVWDEQYF. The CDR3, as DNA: TGTGCCAGCAGCTCTGGTGGACAGGTCTGGGACGAGCAGTACTTC.

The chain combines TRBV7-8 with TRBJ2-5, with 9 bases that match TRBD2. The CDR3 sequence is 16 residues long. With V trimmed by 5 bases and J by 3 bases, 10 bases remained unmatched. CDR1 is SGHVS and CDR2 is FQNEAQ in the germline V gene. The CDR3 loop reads CASSVLSGGGEETQYF. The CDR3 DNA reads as TGTGCCAGCAGCGTACTTAGCGGGGGCGGTGAAGAGACCCAGTACTTC.

The CDR3: CASSLNEGEEQYF. CDR3 in DNA: TGTGCCAGCAGCTTAAACGAGGGGGAAGAGCAGTACTTC. The V and J genes are TRBV7-9 and TRBJ2-7; perhaps TRBD1 as D (6 bases). Looked up from germline, CDR1 is SEHNR and CDR2 is FQNEAQ (reference sequence). Between the trimmed V and J ends, which lost 2 bases and 7 bases, there was a span of 12 bases. CDR3 length equals 13 residues.

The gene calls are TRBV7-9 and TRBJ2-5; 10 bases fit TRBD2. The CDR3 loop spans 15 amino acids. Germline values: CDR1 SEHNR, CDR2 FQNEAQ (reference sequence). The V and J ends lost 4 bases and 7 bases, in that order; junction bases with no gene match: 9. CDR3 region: CASSSLTLAGGTQYF. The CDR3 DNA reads TGTGCCAGCAGCTCGCTAACTTTAGCGGGGGGGACCCAGTACTTC.

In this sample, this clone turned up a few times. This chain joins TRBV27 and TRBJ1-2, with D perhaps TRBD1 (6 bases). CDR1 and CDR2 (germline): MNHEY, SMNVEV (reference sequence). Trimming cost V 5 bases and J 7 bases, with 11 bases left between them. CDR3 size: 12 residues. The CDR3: CASSPQGRGYTF. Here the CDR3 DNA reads TGTGCCAGCAGTCCACAGGGTCGTGGCTACACCTTC.

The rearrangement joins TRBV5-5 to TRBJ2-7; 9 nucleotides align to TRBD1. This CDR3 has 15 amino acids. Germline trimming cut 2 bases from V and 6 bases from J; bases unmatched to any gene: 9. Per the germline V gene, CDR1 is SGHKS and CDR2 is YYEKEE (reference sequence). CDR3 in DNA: TGTGCCAGCAGCTTAGGGGACAGGGTCCTCCTCGAGCAGTACTTC. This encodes CASSLGDRVLLEQYF.

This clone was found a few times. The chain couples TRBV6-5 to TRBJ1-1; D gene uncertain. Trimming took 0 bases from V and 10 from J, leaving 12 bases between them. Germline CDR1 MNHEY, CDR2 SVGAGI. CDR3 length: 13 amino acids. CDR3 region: CASSYSPGKVAFF. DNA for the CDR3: TGTGCCAGCAGTTACTCCCCGGGGAAGGTAGCTTTCTTT.

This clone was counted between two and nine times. The CDR3 spells CASSSRLEGEQYF. In nucleotides, the CDR3 is TGTGCCAGCAGCTCCCGACTAGAAGGCGAGCAGTACTTC. V is TRBV11-2 and J is TRBJ2-7, with D possibly TRBD2 on 6 matching bases. The germline V gene has CDR1 SGHAT and CDR2 FQNNGV. The CDR3 runs 13 residues. Trimming left V 4 bases short and J 6 bases short, with 13 bases between.